The sequence of this TCR beta chain was determined in a study of cytomegalovirus exposure and HLA in healthy donors. Overall study: Early on, a data release was issued that held approximately 78 million unique TCRs from HLA-typed donors. The study, taken as a whole, reports: Donor immune exposure was known only as CMV serostatus. With further analysis later on, most CMV-associated TCR beta chains appeared HLA-restricted. For most TCR sequences rarity was the rule, although some public TCRs occurred in many donors.

The CDR3 spans 16 residues. The PCR used 60 Vbeta and 13 Jbeta primers. The repertoire was sequenced with immunoSEQ multiplex PCR; TCRdb's copy has only in-frame clones and lacks some. The sample shows about 150,000 clones, 77% of them seen only once. Notes on this clone: Antigen unknown.

The sequence was obtained from a woman younger than 45 in good health and CMV-seropositive. Sequences were obtained from PBMCs. The chain joins TRBV21-1 to TRBJ2-7; the D call in the table, TRBD1, was not verified against the DNA. TRBV21-1 represents a pseudogene. CDR3 loop: CASSPPGTGQRGEQYF. The CDR3 DNA reads as TGTGCCAGCAGCCCTCCCGGGACAGGGCAACGAGGCGAGCAGTACTTC.